Here is one T cell receptor (beta chain) with its context. The V gene's germline CDR1 is MGHDK and CDR2 SYGVNS. V was pared by 3 bases and J by 6 bases, with 14 bases between. The CDR3 length is 14 residues. This entry comes from a study of T cells in Graves' hyperthyroidism and ophthalmopathy. Authors of the study amplified TCR beta CDR3 regions from RNA transcripts. Carried out on the TCR CDR3, a first-round RT-PCR used the HTBI primer set. TCRdb re-analysed the multiplex PCR reads in MiXCR, keeping a single row per CDR3 protein. The sample holds 450,000 to 700,000 distinct CDR3 sequences, about 45% seen once.

J is TRBJ1-1 and V is TRBV25-1; the D is unclear. The receptor was isolated from an adult woman with Graves' disease, either hyperthyroidism or ophthalmopathy (not recorded which). Sequencing was performed on peripheral blood or thyroid tissue (not recorded which). CDR3 nucleotide sequence: TGTGCCAGCAGTGACAATACAGTTAACCCTGAAGCTTTCTTT. Translated, it gives CASSDNTVNPEAFF.